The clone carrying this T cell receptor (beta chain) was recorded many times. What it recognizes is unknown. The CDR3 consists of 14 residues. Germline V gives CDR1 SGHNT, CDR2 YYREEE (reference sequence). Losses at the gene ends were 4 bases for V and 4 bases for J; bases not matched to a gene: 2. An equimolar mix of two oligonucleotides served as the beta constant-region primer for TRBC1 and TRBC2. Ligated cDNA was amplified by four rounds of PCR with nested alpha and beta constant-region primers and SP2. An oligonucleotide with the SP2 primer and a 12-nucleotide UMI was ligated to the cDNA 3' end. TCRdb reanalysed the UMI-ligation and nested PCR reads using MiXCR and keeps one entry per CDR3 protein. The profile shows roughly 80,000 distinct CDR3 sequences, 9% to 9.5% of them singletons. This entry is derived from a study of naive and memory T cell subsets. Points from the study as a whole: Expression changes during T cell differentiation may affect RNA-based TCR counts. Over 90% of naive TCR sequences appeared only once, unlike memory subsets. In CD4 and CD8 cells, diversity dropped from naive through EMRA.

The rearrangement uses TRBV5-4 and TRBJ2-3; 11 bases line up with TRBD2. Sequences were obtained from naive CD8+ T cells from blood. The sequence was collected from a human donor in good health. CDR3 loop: CASSVGLAADTQYF. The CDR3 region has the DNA TGTGCCAGCAGCGTGGGACTAGCGGCAGATACGCAGTATTTT. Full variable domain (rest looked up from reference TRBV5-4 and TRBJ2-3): ETGVTQSPTHLIKTRGQQVTLRCSSQSGHNTVSWYQQALGQGPQFIFQYYREEENGRGNFPPRFSGLQFPNYSSELNVNALELDDSALYLCASSVGLAADTQYFGPGTRLTVL.